This T cell receptor (beta chain) was sequenced for a study of STAT5B mutations in CD4+ large granular lymphocyte leukemia (dated by TCRdb to between 2020 and 2023). At the level of the whole study: Among the healthy controls, the CDR3 'QG' motif was associated with a particular HLA allele. The TCRbeta repertoires of CD4+ T-cell large granular lymphocyte leukemia patients were compared with the TCRbeta repertoires of healthy blood donors. Flow cytometry on FACSCanto II or FACSVerse showed that the purified fractions were more than 95% pure among lymphocytes. Study-wide conclusions, independent of this receptor: The main leukemic clonotypes were found to be private to each patient, although approximately 25% of the main leukemic clonotypes were detected at low frequency in the non-leukemic repertoires of other patients. The data were not HLA-matched, and the relatively small sample size could explain the higher clonality seen in CD4+ compared with CD8+ T-LGLL. CD4-sorted patient repertoires appeared more clonal than healthy CD4+ repertoires, and this difference persisted after removing the putative leukemic clones. TRBV06-family usage was enriched among the top patient clones (8/27) compared with healthy controls (2/35).

On this clone itself: Its recognized antigen is unknown. The input lacks base qualities; no much larger clone sits a single base away.

The germline V and J ends show losses of 2 bases and 0 bases respectively, and no gene match explains 4 bases of the junction. From cysteine to phenylalanine, the CDR3 is 16 amino acids long. Only the CDR3 DNA stays, 48 bases, in frame from base 1. The germline V gene provides CDR1 MNHEY and CDR2 SVGAGI. The immunoSEQ assay at survey resolution was applied to genomic DNA for sequencing of TCRbeta rearrangements. In the source study's methods: In the TCR sequencing data, the smallest productive clonotype frequency that could be detected was 2.59 x 10-5. Only productive TCRbeta rearrangements, meaning sequences that were complete and in-frame, were kept for the analyses. The clonality of each sample was calculated as Simpson clonality in the immunoSEQ Analyzer version 3.0. Clones were binned by frequency as very rare, small, medium, large (1-20%) or hyperexpanded (>20%). OLGA 1.2.3 estimated generation probabilities, VDJtools produced V-gene circos plots, VDJdb was queried for specificities, and GLIPH identified CDR3 motifs. Drawn from immuneACCESS, this table holds only the in-frame rearrangements with V and J called that TCRdb kept. Clones are partly lost; checked studies trace under half to an unresolved V gene and leave the rest unexplained. V and J calls and clone size are given by that table; D and trimming were obtained from the DNA. For this sample the table gives tens of thousands of clones, of which around 81% were detected only once. The ten top clones hold approximately 4% of the sample.

The healthy control group was made up of roughly 34 blood donors, and the Finnish Red Cross blood service supplied their buffy coats. All TCR-sequenced material derived from peripheral blood: patient blood samples and healthy donor buffy coats. Ficoll-Hypaque gradient centrifugation was used to isolate peripheral blood mononuclear cells. Magnetic purification was used to isolate CD4+ cells from the buffy coats of the healthy controls. The Gentra Puregene Cell and Tissue kit was used to extract genomic DNA, and a Qubit 2.0 fluorometer was used to measure the amount of genomic DNA. The chain links TRBV6-5 with TRBJ1-1, and 9 junction bases match TRBD1. The sample comprised CD4+ T cells from blood buffy coats. This TCR was sampled from a human donor in good health. The CDR3 loop reads CASSYTTGGLNTEAFF. In nucleotides, the sequence is TGTGCCAGCAGTTACACGACAGGGGGTCTGAACACTGAAGCTTTCTTT.